This record looks at one T cell receptor (beta chain) sequence and its context. As yet, its antigen is unknown. TCRdb itself ran the reads through MiXCR, one entry per CDR3 protein. The sample records 450,000 to 650,000 distinct CDR3 sequences, around two fifths being singletons. The CDR3 totals 15 residues. In germline, CDR1 is LGHNT, CDR2 FRNRAP. Between the trimmed V and J ends, which lost 5 bases and 7 bases, there was a span of 18 bases. This sample was taken from a study of T cell repertoires in cytomegalovirus infection. J is TRBJ2-1 and V is TRBV12-5; D is perhaps TRBD1 (5 bases). This clonotype was obtained from a human donor in good health (CMV status not recorded). Some clones in this sample may be carry-over from other donors' samples. Specimen: cultured PBMCs, collected from culture after CMV antigen stimulation. Here the CDR3 reads CASGPLGAPTNEQFF. The CDR3 DNA follows: TGTGCTAGTGGTCCTCTTGGGGCACCTACTAATGAGCAGTTCTTC.